A selection of T cell receptor beta chains follows, all from one sample in a study of blood T cell repertoires in COVID-19. The data were produced by immunoSEQ multiplex PCR, yet TCRdb's version contains in-frame clones alone and is incomplete. Altogether around 46,000 clones are present, 88% being singletons, with the ten largest covering about 7.5%. Sequences were obtained from peripheral blood. The receptors derive from a man over 45 with acute or convalescent COVID-19. Each CDR3 is given with its conserved first and last residue. A D gene is named only where the DNA matches it firmly. Size tells how often a clone was seen (once, few, many) or the class of an expanded clone, and some rows leave it out.

CDR3 protein: CSASTGSGQPQHF
CDR3 DNA: TGCAGTGCTAGTACCGGGAGCGGTCAGCCCCAGCATTTT
clone size: -
CDR3 length: 13
V gene: TRBV20-1
D gene: -
J gene: TRBJ1-5

CDR3 protein: CASSLQGALGYTF
CDR3 DNA: TGTGCCAGTAGTCTACAGGGGGCGCTTGGCTACACCTTC
clone size: -
CDR3 length: 13
V gene: TRBV19
D gene: TRBD1
J gene: TRBJ1-2

CDR3 protein: CASSQGGGGSPLHF
CDR3 DNA: TGTGCCAGCAGCCAAGGGGGGGGCGGTTCACCCCTCCACTTT
clone size: -
CDR3 length: 14
V gene: TRBV14
D gene: -
J gene: TRBJ1-6

CDR3 protein: CASSFDREGKSNQPQHF
CDR3 DNA: TGTGCCAGCAGCTTCGACAGGGAAGGAAAAAGCAATCAGCCCCAGCATTTT
clone size: -
CDR3 length: 17
V gene: TRBV7-3
D gene: TRBD1
J gene: TRBJ1-5

CDR3 protein: CASSWTGDSYEKLFF
CDR3 DNA: TGTGCCAGCAGTTGGACAGGGGATTCTTATGAAAAACTGTTTTTT
clone size: once
CDR3 length: 15
V gene: TRBV27
D gene: TRBD1
J gene: TRBJ1-4

CDR3 protein: CASSKSLVTEAFF
CDR3 DNA: TGTGCCAGCAGTAAAAGTTTAGTGACTGAAGCTTTCTTT
clone size: -
CDR3 length: 13
V gene: TRBV2
D gene: -
J gene: TRBJ1-1

CDR3 protein: CASSPSAVTYNEQFF
CDR3 DNA: TGTGCCAGCAGCCCATCGGCGGTGACCTACAATGAGCAGTTCTTC
clone size: -
CDR3 length: 15
V gene: TRBV5-4
D gene: -
J gene: TRBJ2-1

CDR3 protein: CTSGRASTDTQYF
CDR3 DNA: TGTACTAGCGGGAGAGCTAGCACAGATACGCAGTATTTT
clone size: -
CDR3 length: 13
V gene: TRBV2
D gene: TRBD2
J gene: TRBJ2-3

CDR3 protein: CASSMVRDRSDEQYF
CDR3 DNA: TGTGCCAGTAGTATGGTTAGGGACAGATCCGACGAGCAGTACTTC
clone size: few
CDR3 length: 15
V gene: TRBV19
D gene: TRBD1
J gene: TRBJ2-7

CDR3 protein: CASSVGTDRSTDTQYF
CDR3 DNA: TGTGCCAGCAGCGTAGGAACCGACAGAAGCACAGATACGCAGTATTTT
clone size: -
CDR3 length: 16
V gene: TRBV9
D gene: -
J gene: TRBJ2-3

CDR3 protein: CASSLTPGASGNTIYF
CDR3 DNA: TGTGCCAGCAGCCTAACCCCAGGGGCCTCTGGAAACACCATATATTTT
clone size: -
CDR3 length: 16
V gene: TRBV7-2
D gene: -
J gene: TRBJ1-3

CDR3 protein: CASSPSTSETQYF
CDR3 DNA: TGTGCCAGCTCACCAAGCACTTCAGAGACCCAGTACTTC
clone size: once
CDR3 length: 13
V gene: TRBV18
D gene: -
J gene: TRBJ2-5

CDR3 protein: CSASDVGAYSNQPQHF
CDR3 DNA: TGCAGTGCTAGTGATGTGGGGGCGTATAGCAATCAGCCCCAGCATTTT
clone size: few
CDR3 length: 16
V gene: TRBV20-1
D gene: -
J gene: TRBJ1-5

CDR3 protein: CASSVGTGGNTEAFF
CDR3 DNA: TGTGCCAGCAGCGTAGGGACAGGGGGCAACACTGAAGCTTTCTTT
clone size: -
CDR3 length: 15
V gene: TRBV9
D gene: TRBD1
J gene: TRBJ1-1

CDR3 protein: CASSSQGFETQYF
CDR3 DNA: TGTGCCAGCAGCTCACAGGGTTTCGAGACCCAGTACTTC
clone size: -
CDR3 length: 13
V gene: TRBV5-4
D gene: -
J gene: TRBJ2-5

CDR3 protein: CASSLVIGGPSTDTQYF
CDR3 DNA: TGCGCCAGCAGCTTGGTTATTGGAGGACCTAGCACAGATACGCAGTATTTT
clone size: -
CDR3 length: 17
V gene: TRBV5-1
D gene: -
J gene: TRBJ2-3

CDR3 protein: CASSEMWGVLTEAFF
CDR3 DNA: TGTGCCAGCAGTGAAATGTGGGGGGTGTTGACTGAAGCTTTCTTT
clone size: -
CDR3 length: 15
V gene: TRBV6-1
D gene: -
J gene: TRBJ1-1

CDR3 protein: CASSYSYGQGLQPQHF
CDR3 DNA: TGTGCCAGCAGTTACTCGTATGGACAGGGCTTACAGCCCCAGCATTTT
clone size: -
CDR3 length: 16
V gene: TRBV6-5
D gene: TRBD1
J gene: TRBJ1-5

CDR3 protein: CASSLRPPGTGDSPLHF
CDR3 DNA: TGTGCCAGCAGCTTAAGACCCCCCGGGACTGGGGATTCACCCCTCCACTTT
clone size: -
CDR3 length: 17
V gene: TRBV7-3
D gene: -
J gene: TRBJ1-6

CDR3 protein: CAWSVLAGVETQYF
CDR3 DNA: TGTGCCTGGAGTGTCTTGGCGGGAGTGGAGACCCAGTACTTC
clone size: -
CDR3 length: 14
V gene: TRBV30
D gene: TRBD2
J gene: TRBJ2-5

CDR3 protein: CASSATSGVYNEQFF
CDR3 DNA: TGTGCCAGCAGCGCGACTAGCGGGGTATACAATGAGCAGTTCTTC
clone size: -
CDR3 length: 15
V gene: TRBV9
D gene: TRBD2
J gene: TRBJ2-1

CDR3 protein: CATSGKTGVNEQFF
CDR3 DNA: TGTGCCACCAGCGGCAAGACAGGGGTTAATGAGCAGTTCTTC
clone size: -
CDR3 length: 14
V gene: TRBV15
D gene: TRBD1
J gene: TRBJ2-1

CDR3 protein: CASSVEDSREPQHF
CDR3 DNA: TGTGCCAGCAGCGTAGAGGACAGCCGGGAGCCCCAGCATTTT
clone size: -
CDR3 length: 14
V gene: TRBV9
D gene: -
J gene: TRBJ1-5

CDR3 protein: CASSPRRGAGDNEQFF
CDR3 DNA: TGTGCCAGCAGCCCCCGCCGGGGGGCCGGGGACAATGAGCAGTTCTTC
clone size: once
CDR3 length: 16
V gene: TRBV2
D gene: -
J gene: TRBJ2-1

CDR3 protein: CASSGQPLNTEAFF
CDR3 DNA: TGTGCCAGCAGCGGACAGCCTTTGAATACTGAAGCTTTCTTT
clone size: -
CDR3 length: 14
V gene: TRBV7-2
D gene: -
J gene: TRBJ1-1

CDR3 protein: CASSQDLRLAGVEQFF
CDR3 DNA: TGCGCCAGCAGCCAAGATCTCAGACTAGCGGGGGTAGAGCAGTTCTTC
clone size: -
CDR3 length: 16
V gene: TRBV4-3
D gene: TRBD2
J gene: TRBJ2-1

CDR3 protein: CASSPREPQNTGELFF
CDR3 DNA: TGCGCCAGCAGCCCCCGGGAGCCGCAGAACACCGGGGAGCTGTTTTTT
clone size: -
CDR3 length: 16
V gene: TRBV5-1
D gene: -
J gene: TRBJ2-2

CDR3 protein: CASATGITYEQYF
CDR3 DNA: TGTGCCTCTGCGACAGGGATTACCTACGAGCAGTACTTC
clone size: once
CDR3 length: 13
V gene: TRBV30
D gene: TRBD1
J gene: TRBJ2-7

CDR3 protein: CASSLLTPGPGEQFF
CDR3 DNA: TGTGCCAGCTCACTACTGACCCCCGGCCCGGGGGAGCAGTTCTTC
clone size: -
CDR3 length: 15
V gene: TRBV18
D gene: -
J gene: TRBJ2-1